This section outlines one TCR beta chain sequence together with its context. This entry is derived from a study of cytomegalovirus exposure and HLA in healthy donors. 13 Jbeta primers and 60 Vbeta primers were used for the PCR. Profiled with immunoSEQ multiplex PCR; TCRdb holds only in-frame clones, not every one. The data show some 150,000 clones, roughly 80% seen once. When sampled, the donors appeared nominally healthy, though they likely had unrecorded immune exposures. This clonotype was obtained from a man aged 25 to 45 in good health and CMV-seropositive. The sequencing input was PBMCs.

The CDR3 loop is CASTSGQQGTQYF. The CDR3 DNA follows: TGTGCCTCCACCTCAGGTCAGCAGGGTACGCAGTATTTT. The chain couples TRBV2 to TRBJ2-3; a weak D match, TRBD1 (5 bases). This CDR3 comprises 13 residues. V was trimmed by 11 bases and J by 8 bases, leaving 20 bases between them. Germline assignment: CDR1 SNHLY and CDR2 FYNNEI.